These 26 T cell receptor beta chains share one sample of origin, sequenced in a study of cytomegalovirus exposure and HLA in healthy donors. PCR employed 60 Vbeta and 13 Jbeta primers. Libraries were prepared by immunoSEQ multiplex PCR; TCRdb keeps only in-frame clonotypes and omits some of them. Of some 190,000 clones listed, roughly four fifths are singletons. Sequencing was carried out using PBMCs. The receptor set was obtained from a woman aged 25 to 39 in good health and CMV-seropositive.

The V gene is TRBV28, the J gene TRBJ2-5, with 10 positions matching TRBD2. This CDR3 is built from 13 residues. With 8 bases clipped from V and 6 bases from J, the junction kept 6 bases outside the gene matches. CDR1 and CDR2 from the germline V gene are MDHEN and SYDVKM. DNA for the CDR3: TGTGCCAGCGTCCTAGCGGGAGAACAGACCCAGTACTTC. Translation gives CASVLAGEQTQYF. The whole variable domain, remainder taken from reference TRBV28 and TRBJ2-5, is DVKVTQSSRYLVKRTGEKVFLECVQDMDHENMFWYRQDPGLGLRLIYFSYDVKMKEKGDIPEGYSVSREKKERFSLILESASTNQTSMYLCASVLAGEQTQYFGPGTRLLVL.

The chain links TRBV27 to TRBJ2-7; 9 positions agree with TRBD2. The CDR3 is made up of 14 amino acids. J was trimmed by 4 bases and V by 5 bases; bases with no gene match: 6. Germline V lookup: CDR1 MNHEY, CDR2 SMNVEV (reference sequence). CDR3 amino acids: CASSAGLANYEQYF. The CDR3 nucleotides read TGTGCCAGCAGTGCGGGACTAGCTAATTACGAGCAGTACTTC.

The chain employs TRBV2 and TRBJ1-6; possibly TRBD1 for D (6 bases). This CDR3 contains 13 residues. V shed 6 bases and J shed 10 bases, with 13 bases lying between them. The germline gives CDR1 SNHLY, CDR2 FYNNEI. The CDR3 here is CASSRDTGSPLHF. The CDR3 DNA reads TGTGCCAGCAGCCGGGACACTGGGTCACCCCTCCACTTT.

This clone was observed once. This sample also contains other DNA sequences that code for the same CDR3. The genes are TRBV29-1 and TRBJ1-2; 9 bases line up with TRBD1. The germline CDR1 and CDR2 sequences are SQVTM and ANQGSEA. The CDR3 consists of 13 residues. V was clipped by 0 bases and J by 4 bases; unmatched bases: 0. The CDR3: CSVEEQGAYGYTF. The DNA for the CDR3 is TGCAGCGTTGAAGAACAGGGGGCCTATGGCTACACCTTC.

This clone was observed a few times. The chain employs TRBV6-1 and TRBJ2-3; possible D gene TRBD2, 5 bases. CDR3 length: 15 residues. The V end was cut by 4 bases, the J end by 0 bases, with 11 bases between. CDR1 and CDR2 (germline): MNHNS, SASEGT. CDR3 protein: CASSGERKSTDTQYF. In DNA form, the CDR3 reads TGTGCCAGCAGTGGGGAGCGGAAAAGCACAGATACGCAGTATTTT.

The CDR3 DNA follows: TGTGCCAGCAATACAGGGGGCGGACAGCCCCAGCATTTT. Its protein is CASNTGGGQPQHF. The V and J genes are TRBV28 and TRBJ1-5; 9 bases fit TRBD1. V gave up 7 bases and J gave up 7 bases; unmatched junction bases: 5. The germline CDR1 and CDR2 sequences are MDHEN and SYDVKM. CDR3 length equals 13 residues.

This clone was observed a handful of times. The genes are TRBV5-1 and TRBJ2-7; TRBD2 agrees at 8 bases. Germline CDR1 SGHRS, CDR2 YFSETQ. V was clipped by 5 bases and J by 2 bases; unmatched bases: 12. The CDR3 length is 16 residues. The CDR3 sequence is CASSNDGTSKPYEQYF. CDR3 DNA sequence: TGCGCCAGCAGTAATGACGGGACTAGTAAACCCTACGAGCAGTACTTC.

The chain has TRBV5-4 and TRBJ2-7; D is possibly TRBD1 (6 bases). This CDR3 is 13 amino acids long. CDR1 SGHNT and CDR2 YYREEE come from the germline V gene (reference sequence). Trimming took 1 base from V and 4 from J, leaving 9 bases between them. Written as DNA, the CDR3 is TGTGCCAGCAGCTTGACAGGGCTATACGAGCAGTACTTC. This encodes CASSLTGLYEQYF.

The chain employs TRBV27 and TRBJ2-5; 16 positions match TRBD2. The V gene end was trimmed by 5 bases and the J gene end by 6 bases; junction bases not matched to a gene: 15. The CDR3 has 19 amino acids. Per the germline V gene, CDR1 is MNHEY and CDR2 is SMNVEV (reference sequence). CDR3 amino acids: CASSKGLAGGPLLGKTQYF. The CDR3 DNA reads TGTGCCAGCAGTAAGGGACTAGCGGGAGGGCCCCTTCTGGGGAAGACCCAGTACTTC.

This sequence joins TRBV19 and TRBJ1-2; D gene ambiguous. The CDR3 covers 16 residues. Germline-derived CDR1 and CDR2 are LNHDA and SQIVND (reference sequence). Trimming left V 5 bases short and J 0 bases short, with 16 bases between. For the CDR3, the DNA is TGTGCCAGTAGTCCCCCGCGGGGATTAGCTAACTATGGCTACACCTTC. This translates into CASSPPRGLANYGYTF.

This chain links TRBV6-4 with TRBJ2-1, with 7 bases lining up with TRBD2. The germline CDR1 and CDR2 sequences are MRHNA and SNTAGT. CDR3 length: 15 amino acids. V trimming: 2 bases; J trimming: 4 bases; junction bases outside the gene matches: 5. The CDR3 nucleotides are TGTGCCAGCAGTGACCGCGGGAGTGGTTACAATGAGCAGTTCTTC. This codes for CASSDRGSGYNEQFF.

CDR3 sequence reads: CASSLARGTGTGRYNEQFF. The DNA of the CDR3 is TGCGCCAGCAGCTTGGCACGTGGCACCGGGACAGGGAGGTACAATGAGCAGTTCTTC. The chain has TRBV5-1 and TRBJ2-1; TRBD1 matches 9 bases. The CDR3 has 19 residues. Germline assignment: CDR1 SGHRS and CDR2 YFSETQ. Trimming took 0 bases from V and 4 from J; bases not matched to a gene: 14.

CDR3 coding DNA: TGTGCCAGCAGCTATGGGGGGGCGCAAAGGGGCTACACCTTC. It yields the protein CASSYGGAQRGYTF. The V gene is TRBV5-6, the J gene TRBJ1-2; weak D call: TRBD1 (6 bases). This CDR3 spans 14 amino acids. The V end was cut by 3 bases, the J end by 8 bases, with 17 bases between. Looked up from germline, CDR1 is SGHDT and CDR2 is YYEEEE.

The chain employs TRBV5-1 and TRBJ2-1; 9 positions agree with TRBD2. The length of the CDR3 is 16 residues. The germline CDR1 and CDR2 sequences are SGHRS and YFSETQ. V lost 0 bases and J lost 7; bases outside the gene matches: 8. The CDR3 loop is CASSLVGGRAKNEQFF. The CDR3 bases are TGCGCCAGCAGCTTGGTAGGCGGGAGGGCCAAGAATGAGCAGTTCTTC.

The V and J genes are TRBV7-2 and TRBJ1-3; 7 bases align to TRBD1. J lost 4 bases, V lost 2 bases, and 2 bases had no gene match. Germline CDR1 SGHTA, CDR2 FQGNSA. CDR3 length: 14 amino acids. Here the CDR3 reads CASSLTGAGNTIYF. For the CDR3, the DNA is TGTGCCAGCAGCTTAACAGGGGCGGGAAACACCATATATTTT.

This clone showed up just a few times. V usage is TRBV4-2 and J usage is TRBJ2-6; TRBD1 might be the D (6 bases). Looked up from germline, CDR1 is LGHNA and CDR2 is YNFKEQ. Trimming pared 1 base from V and 0 bases from J, leaving 13 bases between. This CDR3 has 18 residues. The DNA for the CDR3 is TGTGCCAGCAGCCAAGTTTCCGGCAGGGGCTCTGGGGCCAACGTCCTGACTTTC. Translated: CASSQVSGRGSGANVLTF.

The rearrangement uses TRBV14 and TRBJ2-1; 7 bases line up with TRBD2. The CDR3 has 17 residues. V lost 2 bases, J lost 5 bases, and 12 bases stayed unmatched. Germline CDR1 SGHDN, CDR2 FVKESK. The CDR3 region has the DNA TGTGCCAGCAGCCAATGGGCCGTGGGCGGGAGCCACAATGAGCAGTTCTTC. Its translation: CASSQWAVGGSHNEQFF.

This clone was counted a few times. The chain joins TRBV27 to TRBJ1-2, with TRBD1 identical over 8 bases. This CDR3 region has 16 residues. Losses at the gene ends were 8 bases for V and 5 bases for J; bases not matched to a gene: 16. The V gene's germline CDR1 is MNHEY and CDR2 SMNVEV (reference sequence). The CDR3 loop reads CASRLGSGGGYYGYTF. CDR3 nucleotides: TGTGCCAGCCGCCTGGGTTCAGGGGGCGGATATTATGGCTACACCTTC.

CDR3 amino acids: CASSPRGKDNSPLHF. The CDR3 DNA is TGTGCCAGCAGTCCTAGGGGAAAAGATAATTCACCCCTCCACTTT. This chain connects TRBV2 to TRBJ1-6, with a tentative D call TRBD1 (5 bases). CDR1 is SNHLY, CDR2 FYNNEI, per germline. Trimming took off 5 bases at V and 5 bases at J, with 13 bases between the two ends. The CDR3 is 15 residues long.

The V gene is TRBV27, the J gene TRBJ2-7, with D possibly matching TRBD2 (7 bases). The CDR3 covers 14 residues. Germline V CDR1 and CDR2: MNHEY, SMNVEV (reference sequence). The V end was cut by 8 bases, the J end by 2 bases, with 16 bases between. The CDR3 protein is CASSSGGLPYEQYF. DNA for the CDR3: TGTGCCAGCTCTTCGGGGGGCCTTCCCTACGAGCAGTACTTC.

The chain is built from TRBV7-9 and TRBJ2-3; weak D call: TRBD1 (5 bases). V lost 2 bases, J lost 1 base, and 7 bases lay in between. Germline values: CDR1 SEHNR, CDR2 FQNEAQ (reference sequence). There are 14 residues in the CDR3. CDR3 in DNA: TGTGCCAGCAGCTTAAGGGGCGGCACAGATACGCAGTATTTT. It translates to CASSLRGGTDTQYF.

The V gene is TRBV9, the J gene TRBJ1-5; TRBD1 matches 9 bases. This CDR3 region has 14 residues. V lost 3 bases, J lost 5 bases, and 3 bases stayed unmatched. Germline values: CDR1 SGDLS, CDR2 YYNGEE. This chain's CDR3 is CASSAGQGDQPQHF. The CDR3 region has the DNA TGTGCCAGCAGCGCGGGACAGGGAGATCAGCCCCAGCATTTT.

The gene calls are TRBV2 and TRBJ2-1, with TRBD2 matching over 8 bases. The ends lost 1 base at V and 0 bases at J; junction bases unmatched: 8. This CDR3 is 18 amino acids long. Germline-derived CDR1 and CDR2 are SNHLY and FYNNEI. The chain's CDR3 is CASSEDGTRYSSYNEQFF. For the CDR3, the DNA is TGTGCCAGCAGTGAAGATGGGACTAGATATAGCTCCTACAATGAGCAGTTCTTC.

J is TRBJ1-1 and V is TRBV28, with D possibly TRBD1 on 6 matching bases. The CDR3 runs to 15 residues. CDR1 is MDHEN, CDR2 SYDVKM, per germline. Deletions cut 3 bases from V and 5 bases from J, with 16 bases between. The CDR3 is CASSLGPGAQTEAFF. The CDR3 bases are TGTGCCAGCAGTTTGGGTCCAGGGGCGCAGACTGAAGCTTTCTTT.

The rearrangement links TRBV10-2 to TRBJ2-1; 8 bases fit TRBD2. This CDR3 has 16 residues. After removal of 1 base from V and 4 bases from J, the junction contained 6 bases not matched to a gene. Per the germline V gene, CDR1 is WSHSY and CDR2 is SAAADI. The CDR3: CASSELVAGRYNEQFF. The CDR3 DNA is TGCGCCAGCAGTGAGTTGGTAGCGGGGAGATACAATGAGCAGTTCTTC.

The gene calls are TRBV5-1 and TRBJ2-7; 9 bases map to TRBD1. The CDR3 covers 14 residues. V was clipped by 5 bases and J by 4 bases; unmatched bases: 7. Germline assignment: CDR1 SGHRS and CDR2 YFSETQ. Here the CDR3 DNA reads TGCGCCAGCAGGAACCCGGGACAGGGATACGAGCAGTACTTC. Translated: CASRNPGQGYEQYF.